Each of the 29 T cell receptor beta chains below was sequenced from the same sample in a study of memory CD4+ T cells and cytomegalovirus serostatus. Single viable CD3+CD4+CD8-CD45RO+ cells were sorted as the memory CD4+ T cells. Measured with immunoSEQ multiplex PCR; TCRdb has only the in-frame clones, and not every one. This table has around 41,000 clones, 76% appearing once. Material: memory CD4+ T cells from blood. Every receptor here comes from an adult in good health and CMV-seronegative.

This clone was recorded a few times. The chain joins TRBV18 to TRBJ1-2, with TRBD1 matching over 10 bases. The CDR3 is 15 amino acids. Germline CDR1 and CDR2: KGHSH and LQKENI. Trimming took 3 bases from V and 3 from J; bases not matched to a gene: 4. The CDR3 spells CASSPRGQGDYGYTF. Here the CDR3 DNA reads TGTGCCAGCTCACCCAGAGGACAGGGGGACTATGGCTACACCTTC. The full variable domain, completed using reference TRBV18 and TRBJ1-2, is NAGVMQNPRHLVRRRGQEARLRCSPMKGHSHVYWYRQLPEEGLKFMVYLQKENIIDESGMPKERFSAEFPKEGPSILRIQQVVRGDSAAYFCASSPRGQGDYGYTFGSGTRLTVV.

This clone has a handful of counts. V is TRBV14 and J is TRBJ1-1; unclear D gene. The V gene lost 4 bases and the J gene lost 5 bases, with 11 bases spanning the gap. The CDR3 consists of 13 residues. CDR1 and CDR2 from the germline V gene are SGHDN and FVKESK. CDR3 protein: CASSRSLWTEAFF. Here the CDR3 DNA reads TGTGCCAGCAGCCGCAGCTTGTGGACTGAAGCTTTCTTT.

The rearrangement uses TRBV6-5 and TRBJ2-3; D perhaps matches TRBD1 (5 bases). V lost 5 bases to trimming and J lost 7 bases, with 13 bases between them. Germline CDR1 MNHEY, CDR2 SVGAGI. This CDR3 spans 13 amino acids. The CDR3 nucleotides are TGTGCCAGCAGTCAATTCCAGGGCAATACGCAGTATTTT. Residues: CASSQFQGNTQYF.

The CDR3 DNA reads TGTGCCAGCTCGCCCCAGAAAGGGGCATCCTACGAGCAGTACTTC. As protein: CASSPQKGASYEQYF. The chain recombines TRBV18 with TRBJ2-7; D is perhaps TRBD1 (5 bases). Per the germline V gene, CDR1 is KGHSH and CDR2 is LQKENI. Trimming left V 6 bases short and J 1 base short, with 16 bases between. The CDR3 is 15 residues long.

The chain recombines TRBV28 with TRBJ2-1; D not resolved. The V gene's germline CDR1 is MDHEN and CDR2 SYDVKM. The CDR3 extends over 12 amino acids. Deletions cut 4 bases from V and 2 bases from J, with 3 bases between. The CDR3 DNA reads TGTGCCAGCAGTTCCCCCTACAATGAGCAGTTCTTC. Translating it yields CASSSPYNEQFF.

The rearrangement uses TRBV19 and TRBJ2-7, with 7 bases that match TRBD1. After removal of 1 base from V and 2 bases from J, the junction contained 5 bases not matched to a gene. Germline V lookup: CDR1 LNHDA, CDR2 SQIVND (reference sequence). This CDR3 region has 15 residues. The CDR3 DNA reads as TGTGCCAGTAGTATAGTTCCGGGACAGACCTACGAGCAGTACTTC. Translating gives CASSIVPGQTYEQYF.

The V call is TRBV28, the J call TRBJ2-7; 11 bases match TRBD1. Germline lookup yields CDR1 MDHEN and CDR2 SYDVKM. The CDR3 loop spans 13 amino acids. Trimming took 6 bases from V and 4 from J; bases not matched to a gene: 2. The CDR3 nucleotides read TGTGCCAGCAGGGGACAGGGGGGATACGAGCAGTACTTC. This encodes CASRGQGGYEQYF.

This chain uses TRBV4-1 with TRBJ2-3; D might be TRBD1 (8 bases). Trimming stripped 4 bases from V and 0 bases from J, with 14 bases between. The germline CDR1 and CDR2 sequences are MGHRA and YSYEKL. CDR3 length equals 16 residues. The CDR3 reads CASSLQGEGSTDTQYF. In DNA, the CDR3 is TGCGCCAGCAGCCTACAGGGGGAGGGTAGCACAGATACGCAGTATTTT.

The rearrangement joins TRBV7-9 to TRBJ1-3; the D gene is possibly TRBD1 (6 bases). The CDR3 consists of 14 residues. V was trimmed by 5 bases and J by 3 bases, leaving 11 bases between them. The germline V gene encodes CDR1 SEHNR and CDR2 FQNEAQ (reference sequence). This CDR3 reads CASSQGQVGNTIYF. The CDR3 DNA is TGTGCCAGCAGCCAGGGGCAGGTTGGAAACACCATATATTTT.

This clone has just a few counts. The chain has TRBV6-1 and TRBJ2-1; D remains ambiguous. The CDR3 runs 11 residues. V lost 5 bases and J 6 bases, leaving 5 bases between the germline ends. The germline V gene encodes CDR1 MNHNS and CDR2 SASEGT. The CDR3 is CASSSINEQFF. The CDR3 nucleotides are TGTGCCAGCAGTTCGATCAATGAGCAGTTCTTC.

The CDR3 region has the DNA TGTGCCAGTAGTACTGTCCTAGCGGGGTACAATGAGCAGTTCTTC. The encoded protein is CASSTVLAGYNEQFF. V gene TRBV19 combines with J gene TRBJ2-1; TRBD2 matches at 9 bases. The CDR3 has 15 residues. V was pared by 4 bases and J by 4 bases, with 5 bases of the junction left unmatched. Germline CDR1 reads LNHDA; CDR2 reads SQIVND (reference sequence). The full variable domain, with the rest looked up from reference TRBV19 and TRBJ2-1, is DGGITQSPKYLFRKEGQNVTLSCEQNLNHDAMYWYRQDPGQGLRLIYYSQIVNDFQKGDIAEGYSVSREKKESFPLTVTSAQKNPTAFYLCASSTVLAGYNEQFFGPGTRLTVL.

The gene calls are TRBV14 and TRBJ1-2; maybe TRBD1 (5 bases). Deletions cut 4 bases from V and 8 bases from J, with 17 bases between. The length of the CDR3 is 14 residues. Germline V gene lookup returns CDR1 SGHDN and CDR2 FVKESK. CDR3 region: CASSRPGTRGGYTF. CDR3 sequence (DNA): TGTGCCAGCAGCCGCCCCGGGACCCGTGGGGGCTACACCTTC.

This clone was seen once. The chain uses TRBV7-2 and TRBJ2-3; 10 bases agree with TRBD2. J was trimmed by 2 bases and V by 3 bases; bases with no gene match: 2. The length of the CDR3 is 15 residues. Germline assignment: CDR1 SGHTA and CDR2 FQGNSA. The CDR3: CASSLTSGFTDTQYF. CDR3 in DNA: TGTGCCAGCAGCTTGACTAGCGGGTTCACAGATACGCAGTATTTT.

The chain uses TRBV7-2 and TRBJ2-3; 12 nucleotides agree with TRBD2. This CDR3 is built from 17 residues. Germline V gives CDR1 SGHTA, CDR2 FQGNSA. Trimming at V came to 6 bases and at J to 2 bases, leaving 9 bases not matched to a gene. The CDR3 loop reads CASRATRTSGATDTQYF. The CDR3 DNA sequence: TGTGCCAGCAGAGCGACTAGGACTAGCGGGGCCACAGATACGCAGTATTTT.

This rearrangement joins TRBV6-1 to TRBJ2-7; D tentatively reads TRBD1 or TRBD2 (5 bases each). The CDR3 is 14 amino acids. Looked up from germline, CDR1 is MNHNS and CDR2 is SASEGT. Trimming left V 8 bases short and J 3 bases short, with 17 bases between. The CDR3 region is CASFGAANDYEQYF. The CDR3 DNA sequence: TGTGCCAGCTTCGGGGCAGCGAATGACTACGAGCAGTACTTC.

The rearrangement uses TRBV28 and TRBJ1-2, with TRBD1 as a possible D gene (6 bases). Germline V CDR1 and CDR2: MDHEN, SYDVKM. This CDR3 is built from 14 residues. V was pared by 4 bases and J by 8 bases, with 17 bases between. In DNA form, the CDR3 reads TGTGCCAGCAGTTCAGAACGACAGGCAGGAGGCTACACCTTC. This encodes CASSSERQAGGYTF.

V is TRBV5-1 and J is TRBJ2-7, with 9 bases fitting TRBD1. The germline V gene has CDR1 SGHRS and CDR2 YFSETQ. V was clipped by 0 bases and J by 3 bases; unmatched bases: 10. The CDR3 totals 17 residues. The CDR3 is CASSLAATGTGLYEQYF. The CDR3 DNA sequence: TGCGCCAGCAGCTTGGCGGCCACCGGGACAGGGCTCTACGAGCAGTACTTC.

CDR3 coding DNA: TGTGCCACCGAGCTAGCGGGAGAGGAGACCCAGTACTTC. Translation gives CATELAGEETQYF. J is TRBJ2-5 and V is TRBV2; 10 bases agree with TRBD2. The germline V gene has CDR1 SNHLY and CDR2 FYNNEI. The CDR3 contains 13 residues. The V gene end was trimmed by 10 bases and the J gene end by 5 bases; junction bases not matched to a gene: 7.

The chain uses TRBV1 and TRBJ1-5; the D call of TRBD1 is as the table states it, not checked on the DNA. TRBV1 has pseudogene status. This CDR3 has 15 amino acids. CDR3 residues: CTSSQENRVNQPQHF. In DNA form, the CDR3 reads TGCACCAGCAGCCAAGAGAACAGGGTCAATCAGCCCCAGCATTTT.

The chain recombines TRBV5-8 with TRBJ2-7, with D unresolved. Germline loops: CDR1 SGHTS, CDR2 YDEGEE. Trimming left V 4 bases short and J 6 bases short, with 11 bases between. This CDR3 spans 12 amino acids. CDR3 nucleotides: TGTGCCAGCAGCAGTAGCCTGGGCGAGCAGTACTTC. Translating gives CASSSSLGEQYF.

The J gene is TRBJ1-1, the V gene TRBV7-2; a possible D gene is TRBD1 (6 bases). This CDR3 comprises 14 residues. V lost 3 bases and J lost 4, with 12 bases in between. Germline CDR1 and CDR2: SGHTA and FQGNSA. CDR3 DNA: TGTGCCAGCAGCTTGGCCAGGGGTGGCACTGAAGCTTTCTTT. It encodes CASSLARGGTEAFF.

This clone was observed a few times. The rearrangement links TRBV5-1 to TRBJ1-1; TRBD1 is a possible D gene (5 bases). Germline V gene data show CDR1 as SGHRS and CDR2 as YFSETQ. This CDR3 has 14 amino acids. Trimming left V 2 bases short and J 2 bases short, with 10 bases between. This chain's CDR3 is CASSFVGGNTEAFF. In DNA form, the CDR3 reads TGCGCCAGCAGCTTTGTCGGGGGTAACACTGAAGCTTTCTTT.

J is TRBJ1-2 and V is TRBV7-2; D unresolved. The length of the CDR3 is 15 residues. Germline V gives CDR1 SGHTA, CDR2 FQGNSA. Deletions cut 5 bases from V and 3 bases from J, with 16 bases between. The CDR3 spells CASSADLHSDYGYTF. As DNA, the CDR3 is TGTGCCAGCAGCGCCGACCTCCACTCTGACTATGGCTACACCTTC.

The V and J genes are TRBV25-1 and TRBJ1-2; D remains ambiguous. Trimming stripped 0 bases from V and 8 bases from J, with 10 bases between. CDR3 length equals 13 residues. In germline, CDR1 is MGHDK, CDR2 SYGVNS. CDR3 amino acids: CASSEYLGAGYTF. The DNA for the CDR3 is TGTGCCAGCAGTGAATATCTGGGTGCAGGCTACACCTTC.

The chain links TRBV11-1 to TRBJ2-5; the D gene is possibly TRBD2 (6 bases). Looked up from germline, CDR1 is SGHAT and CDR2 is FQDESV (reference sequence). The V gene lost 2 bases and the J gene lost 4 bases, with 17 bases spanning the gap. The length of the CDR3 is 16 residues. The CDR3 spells CASSLSSAEGLETQYF. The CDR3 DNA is TGTGCCAGCAGCTTATCTTCAGCGGAGGGATTAGAGACCCAGTACTTC.

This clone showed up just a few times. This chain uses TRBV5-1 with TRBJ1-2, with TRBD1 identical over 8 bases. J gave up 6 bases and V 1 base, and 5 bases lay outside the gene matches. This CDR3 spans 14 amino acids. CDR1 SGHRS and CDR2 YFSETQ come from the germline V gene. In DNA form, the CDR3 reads TGCGCCAGCAGCTTGACGACAGGGGTAGATGGCTACACCTTC. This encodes CASSLTTGVDGYTF.

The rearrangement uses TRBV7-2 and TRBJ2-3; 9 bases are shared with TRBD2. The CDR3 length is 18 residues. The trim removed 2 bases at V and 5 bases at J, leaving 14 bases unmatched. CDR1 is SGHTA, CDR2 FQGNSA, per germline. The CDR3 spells CASSLRLGSGRREDTQYF. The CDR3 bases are TGTGCCAGCAGCTTACGACTGGGTAGCGGGAGAAGAGAAGATACGCAGTATTTT. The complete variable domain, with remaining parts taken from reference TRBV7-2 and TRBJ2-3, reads GAGVSQSPSNKVTEKGKDVELRCDPISGHTALYWYRQSLGQGLEFLIYFQGNSAPDKSGLPSDRFSAERTGGSVSTLTIQRTQQEDSAVYLCASSLRLGSGRREDTQYFGPGTRLTVL.

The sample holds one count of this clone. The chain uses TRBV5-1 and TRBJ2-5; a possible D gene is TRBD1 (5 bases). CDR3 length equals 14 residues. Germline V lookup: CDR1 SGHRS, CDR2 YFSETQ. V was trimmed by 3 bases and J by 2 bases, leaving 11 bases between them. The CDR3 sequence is CASSYATDQETQYF. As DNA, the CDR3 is TGCGCCAGCAGCTATGCGACAGATCAAGAGACCCAGTACTTC.

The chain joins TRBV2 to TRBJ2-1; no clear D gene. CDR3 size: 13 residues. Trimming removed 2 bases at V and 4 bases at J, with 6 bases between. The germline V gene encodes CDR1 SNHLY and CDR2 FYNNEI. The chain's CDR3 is CASSEIPYNEQFF. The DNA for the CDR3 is TGTGCCAGCAGTGAAATTCCTTACAATGAGCAGTTCTTC.